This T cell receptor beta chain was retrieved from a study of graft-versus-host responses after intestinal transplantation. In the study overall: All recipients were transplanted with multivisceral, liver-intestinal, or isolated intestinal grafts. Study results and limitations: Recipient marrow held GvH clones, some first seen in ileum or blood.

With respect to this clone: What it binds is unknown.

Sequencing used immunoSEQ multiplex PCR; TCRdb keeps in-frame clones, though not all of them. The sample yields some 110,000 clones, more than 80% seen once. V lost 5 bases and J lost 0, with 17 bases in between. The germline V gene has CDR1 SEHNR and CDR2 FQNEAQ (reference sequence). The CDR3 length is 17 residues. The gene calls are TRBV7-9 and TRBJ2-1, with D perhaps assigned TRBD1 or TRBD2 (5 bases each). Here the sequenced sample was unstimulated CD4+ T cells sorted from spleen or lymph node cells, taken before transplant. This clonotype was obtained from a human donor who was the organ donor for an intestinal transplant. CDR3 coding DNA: TGTGCCAGCAGCCCAGCAGGGTTGGGGACCTCCTACAATGAGCAGTTCTTC. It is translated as CASSPAGLGTSYNEQFF.